This section outlines one T cell receptor beta chain sequence together with its context. One end of the junction does not line up with germline, which may come from a read error. This entry belongs to a study of PD-L1 blockade in urothelial cancer. Study information: The authors examined blood 3 weeks (second dose) and 6 weeks after treatment start. Blood samples had a median of 141,255 T cells.

In each PCR, synthetic TCR analog templates were spiked in. Sequenced by immunoSEQ multiplex PCR; TCRdb stores in-frame clones only, minus some. The table records 70,000 or so clones, roughly 89% of them present only once. CDR1 LNHDA and CDR2 SQIVND come from the germline V gene (reference sequence). The CDR3 totals 15 residues. The receptor was derived from a man between 60 and 70 years old with urothelial cancer. V and J are TRBV19 and TRBJ2-2; 8 nucleotides line up with TRBD1. The input for sequencing was PBMCs, taken around atezolizumab (anti-PD-L1) treatment. This CDR3 is CASSVDRGNTGELFF. For the CDR3, the DNA is TGTGCCAGTAGTGTAGACAGGGGGAACACCGGGGAGCTGTTTTTT.